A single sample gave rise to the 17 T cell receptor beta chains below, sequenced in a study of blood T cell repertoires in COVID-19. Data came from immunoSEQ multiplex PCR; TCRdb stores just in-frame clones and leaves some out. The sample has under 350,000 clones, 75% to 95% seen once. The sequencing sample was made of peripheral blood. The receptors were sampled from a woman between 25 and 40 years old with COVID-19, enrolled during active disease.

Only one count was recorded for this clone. The CDR3 loop reads CASSQPGTGKTNYGYTF. In DNA form, the CDR3 reads TGTGCCAGCAGCCAACCTGGGACAGGGAAGACTAACTATGGCTACACCTTC. The V call is TRBV4-2, the J call TRBJ1-2; 9 bases fit TRBD1. The CDR3 is made up of 17 amino acids. Germline V gene data show CDR1 as LGHNA and CDR2 as YNFKEQ. With V trimmed by 2 bases and J by 0 bases, 7 bases remained unmatched.

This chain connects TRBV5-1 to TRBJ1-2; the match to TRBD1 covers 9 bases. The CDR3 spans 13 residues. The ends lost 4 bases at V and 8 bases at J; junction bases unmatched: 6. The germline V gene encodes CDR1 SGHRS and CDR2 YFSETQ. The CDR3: CASSPGTGQGYTF. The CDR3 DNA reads TGCGCCAGCAGCCCAGGGACAGGGCAAGGCTACACCTTC. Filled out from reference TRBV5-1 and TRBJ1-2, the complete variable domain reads KAGVTQTPRYLIKTRGQQVTLSCSPISGHRSVSWYQQTPGQGLQFLFEYFSETQRNKGNFPGRFSGRQFSNSRSEMNVSTLELGDSALYLCASSPGTGQGYTFGSGTRLTVV.

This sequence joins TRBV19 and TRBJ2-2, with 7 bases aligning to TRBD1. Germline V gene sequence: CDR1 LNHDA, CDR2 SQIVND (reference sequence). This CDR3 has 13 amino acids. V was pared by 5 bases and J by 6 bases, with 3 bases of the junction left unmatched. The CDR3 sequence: CASSRQGPGELFF. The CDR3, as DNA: TGTGCCAGTAGTCGACAGGGACCCGGGGAGCTGTTTTTT.

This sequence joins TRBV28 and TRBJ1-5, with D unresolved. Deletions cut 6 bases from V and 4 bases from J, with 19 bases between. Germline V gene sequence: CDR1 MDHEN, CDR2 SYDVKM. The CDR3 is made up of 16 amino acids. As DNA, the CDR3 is TGTGCCAGCAGCAGAGCTTTAGGAGGGTTGAATCAGCCCCAGCATTTT. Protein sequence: CASSRALGGLNQPQHF.

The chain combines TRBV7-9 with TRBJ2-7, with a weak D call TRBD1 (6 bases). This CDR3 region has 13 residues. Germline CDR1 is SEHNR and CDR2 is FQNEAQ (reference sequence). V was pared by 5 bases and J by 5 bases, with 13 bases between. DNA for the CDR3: TGTGCCAGCAGCCCCCGAGGGGGTAACGAGCAGTACTTC. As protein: CASSPRGGNEQYF.

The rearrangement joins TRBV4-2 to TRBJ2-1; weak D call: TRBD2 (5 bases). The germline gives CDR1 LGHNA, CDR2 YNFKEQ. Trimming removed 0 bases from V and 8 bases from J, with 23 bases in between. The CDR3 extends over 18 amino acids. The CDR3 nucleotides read TGTGCCAGCAGCCAAGATAACCGAACACCAGGACTCCCTTATGAGCAGTTCTTC. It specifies CASSQDNRTPGLPYEQFF.

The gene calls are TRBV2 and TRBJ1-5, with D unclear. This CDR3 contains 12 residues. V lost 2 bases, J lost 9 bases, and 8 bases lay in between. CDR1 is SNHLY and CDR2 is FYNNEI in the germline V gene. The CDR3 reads CASSEQVLPQHF. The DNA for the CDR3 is TGTGCCAGCAGTGAACAGGTCTTGCCCCAGCATTTT.

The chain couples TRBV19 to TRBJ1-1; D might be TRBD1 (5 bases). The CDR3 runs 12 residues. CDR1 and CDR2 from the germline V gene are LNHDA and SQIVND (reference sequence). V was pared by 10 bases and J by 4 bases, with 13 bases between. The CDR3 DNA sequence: TGTGCCACCTCAGGGTTAGCCACTGAAGCTTTCTTT. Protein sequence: CATSGLATEAFF.

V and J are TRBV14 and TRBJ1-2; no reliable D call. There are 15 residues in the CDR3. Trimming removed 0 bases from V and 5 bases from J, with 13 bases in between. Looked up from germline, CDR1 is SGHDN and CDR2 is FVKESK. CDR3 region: CASSQDRSVRYGYTF. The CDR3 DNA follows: TGTGCCAGCAGCCAAGACAGGTCTGTCCGATATGGCTACACCTTC.

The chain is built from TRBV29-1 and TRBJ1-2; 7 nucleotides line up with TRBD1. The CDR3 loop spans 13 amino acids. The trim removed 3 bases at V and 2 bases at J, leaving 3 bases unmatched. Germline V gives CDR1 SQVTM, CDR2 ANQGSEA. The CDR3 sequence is CSVEVGGNYGYTF. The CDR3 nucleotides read TGCAGCGTTGAGGTAGGGGGCAACTATGGCTACACCTTC.

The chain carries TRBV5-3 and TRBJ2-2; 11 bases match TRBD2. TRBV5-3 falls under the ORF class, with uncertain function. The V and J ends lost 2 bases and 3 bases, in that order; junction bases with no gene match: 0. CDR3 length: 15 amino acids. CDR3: CARSFSGRDTGELFF. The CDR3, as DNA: TGTGCCAGAAGCTTTAGCGGGAGGGACACCGGGGAGCTGTTTTTT.

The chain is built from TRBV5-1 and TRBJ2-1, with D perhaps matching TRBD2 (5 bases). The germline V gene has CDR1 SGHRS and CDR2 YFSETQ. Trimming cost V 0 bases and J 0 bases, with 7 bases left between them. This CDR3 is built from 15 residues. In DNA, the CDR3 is TGCGCCAGCAGCTTGGAGGCGGGCTCCTACAATGAGCAGTTCTTC. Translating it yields CASSLEAGSYNEQFF.

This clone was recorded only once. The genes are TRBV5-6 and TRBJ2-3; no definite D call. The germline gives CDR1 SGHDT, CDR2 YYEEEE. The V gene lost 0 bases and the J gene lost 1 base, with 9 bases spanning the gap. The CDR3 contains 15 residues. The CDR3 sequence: CASSLDSPGTDTQYF. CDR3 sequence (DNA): TGTGCCAGCAGCTTGGACTCACCGGGCACAGATACGCAGTATTTT.

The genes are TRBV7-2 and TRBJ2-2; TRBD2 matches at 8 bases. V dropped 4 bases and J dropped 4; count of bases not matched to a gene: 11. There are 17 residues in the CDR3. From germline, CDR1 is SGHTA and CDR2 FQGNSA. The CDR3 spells CASSYYAGLGGTGELFF. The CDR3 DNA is TGTGCCAGCAGCTACTATGCGGGACTAGGTGGCACCGGGGAGCTGTTTTTT.

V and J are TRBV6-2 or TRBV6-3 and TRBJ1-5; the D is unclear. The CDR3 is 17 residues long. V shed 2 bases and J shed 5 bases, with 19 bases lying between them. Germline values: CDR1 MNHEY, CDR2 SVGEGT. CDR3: CASSYPPRSQGYQPQHF. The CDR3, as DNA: TGTGCCAGCAGTTACCCCCCGAGGTCTCAAGGCTATCAGCCCCAGCATTTT.

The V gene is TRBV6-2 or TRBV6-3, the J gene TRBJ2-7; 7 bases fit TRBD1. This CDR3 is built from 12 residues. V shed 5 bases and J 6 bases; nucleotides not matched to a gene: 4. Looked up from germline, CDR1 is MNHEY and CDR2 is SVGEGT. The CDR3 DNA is TGTGCCAGCAGTAGACAGGGTCGCGAGCAGTACTTC. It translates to CASSRQGREQYF.

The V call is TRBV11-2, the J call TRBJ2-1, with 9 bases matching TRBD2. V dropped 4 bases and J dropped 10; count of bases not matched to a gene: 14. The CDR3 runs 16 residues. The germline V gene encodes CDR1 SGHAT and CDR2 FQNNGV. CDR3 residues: CASSSRGGRALGEQFF. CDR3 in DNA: TGTGCCAGCAGCTCGAGGGGCGGGAGGGCCTTAGGGGAGCAGTTCTTC.